This record covers a single T cell receptor beta chain. Its antigen is not known. The data derive from a study of Ad26.COV2.S vaccination and SARS-CoV-2 variants. Study details: Donor participated within the Ad26.COV2.S arm of the COV1001 trial.

Treatment here: 15 to 20 received Ad26.COV2.S at low or high dose, single or two shots; a few received placebo; per-sample allocation not given. At day 63 after the first vaccine or placebo injection, samples were drawn. An Ad26 vector carrying the Wuhan-strain SARS-CoV-2 spike served as the vaccine. Generated by immunoSEQ multiplex PCR, the TCRdb table keeps only in-frame clones and is missing some. The data contain some 420,000 clones, approximately 87% of them singletons. Findings of the study overall: Estimates derived from TCR breadth and depth analyses may have underestimated total T cell responses. Reportedly, after vaccination the spike-specific CD8+ and CD4+ T cell responses displayed substantial breadth.

This material consisted of peripheral blood, taken in a trial of Ad26.COV2.S vaccine versus placebo. The TCR comes from a person aged 18-60 years who received the Ad26.COV2.S COVID-19 vaccine or a placebo.

CDR3 DNA: TGTGCCAGCACTACGACGGTGAACACTGAAGCTTTCTTT. It codes for CASTTTVNTEAFF. V usage is TRBV6-5 and J usage is TRBJ1-1, with D uncertain. CDR1 and CDR2 (germline): MNHEY, SVGAGI. Trimming shortened V by 7 bases and J by 0 bases, and 9 bases separated the two germline ends. The CDR3 loop spans 13 amino acids.